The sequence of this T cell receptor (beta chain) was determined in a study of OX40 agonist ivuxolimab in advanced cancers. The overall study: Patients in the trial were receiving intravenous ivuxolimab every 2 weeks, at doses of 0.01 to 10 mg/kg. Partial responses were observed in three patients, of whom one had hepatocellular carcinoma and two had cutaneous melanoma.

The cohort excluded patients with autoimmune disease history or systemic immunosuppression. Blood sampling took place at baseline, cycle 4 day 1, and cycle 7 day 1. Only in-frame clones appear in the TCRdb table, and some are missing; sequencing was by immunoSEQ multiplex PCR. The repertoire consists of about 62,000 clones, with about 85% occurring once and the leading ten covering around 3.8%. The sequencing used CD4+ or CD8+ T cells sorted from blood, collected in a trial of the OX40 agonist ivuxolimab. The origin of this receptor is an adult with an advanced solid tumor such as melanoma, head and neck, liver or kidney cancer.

The CDR3 nucleotides read TGTGCCAGCAGCTTGGTTGCAGCCTACGAGCAGTACTTC. Translating it yields CASSLVAAYEQYF. The V and J genes are TRBV5-6 and TRBJ2-5; no definite D call. With the DNA end fitting TRBJ2-7 better, the J assignment may be wrong. Germline CDR1 and CDR2: SGHDT and YYEEEE. The CDR3 sequence is 13 residues long.